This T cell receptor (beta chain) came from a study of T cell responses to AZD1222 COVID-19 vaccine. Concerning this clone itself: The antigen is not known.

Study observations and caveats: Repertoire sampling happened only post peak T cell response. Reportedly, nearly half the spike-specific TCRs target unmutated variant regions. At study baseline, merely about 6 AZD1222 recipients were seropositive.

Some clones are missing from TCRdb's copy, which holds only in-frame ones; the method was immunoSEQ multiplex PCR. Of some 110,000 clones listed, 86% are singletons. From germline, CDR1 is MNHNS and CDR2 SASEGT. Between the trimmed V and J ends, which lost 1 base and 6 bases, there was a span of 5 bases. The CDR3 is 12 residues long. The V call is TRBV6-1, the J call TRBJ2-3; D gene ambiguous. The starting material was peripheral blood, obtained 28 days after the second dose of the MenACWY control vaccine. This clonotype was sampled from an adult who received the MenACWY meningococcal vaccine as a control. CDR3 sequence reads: CASSEGGDTQYF. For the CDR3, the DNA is TGTGCCAGCAGTGAAGGGGGTGATACGCAGTATTTT.